The 13 T cell receptor beta chains below were found in one sample sequenced in a study of blood T cell repertoires in COVID-19. The repertoire was sequenced with immunoSEQ multiplex PCR; TCRdb's copy has only in-frame clones and lacks some. In the table there are 77,000 or so clones, around 83% of which are singletons. The sequenced sample was peripheral blood. Receptor source: an older man with acute or convalescent COVID-19.

The rearrangement links TRBV19 to TRBJ2-7; a possible D gene is TRBD1 (6 bases). CDR3 length: 16 amino acids. V gave up 2 bases and J gave up 0 bases, with 14 bases separating them. CDR1 LNHDA and CDR2 SQIVND come from the germline V gene (reference sequence). In DNA, the CDR3 is TGTGCCAGTAGTATATCTTGGACAGTGGACTCCTACGAGCAGTACTTC. This translates into CASSISWTVDSYEQYF.

The V and J genes are TRBV6-2 or TRBV6-3 and TRBJ1-5; 7 bases line up with TRBD1. The germline V gene encodes CDR1 MNHEY and CDR2 SVGEGT. The CDR3 totals 12 residues. J gave up 9 bases and V 8 bases, and 7 bases lay outside the gene matches. The CDR3: CASGQPGGPQHF. The CDR3 DNA reads as TGTGCCAGCGGCCAACCAGGGGGGCCCCAGCATTTT.

The chain employs TRBV7-2 and TRBJ1-2, with D maybe TRBD1 (6 bases). CDR1 SGHTA and CDR2 FQGNSA come from the germline V gene. With 1 base removed from V and 8 bases from J, the gap between germline ends came to 14 bases. CDR3 length: 14 amino acids. The CDR3 here is CASSLERQVWGYTF. The CDR3 region has the DNA TGTGCCAGCAGCTTAGAACGACAGGTCTGGGGCTACACCTTC.

V and J are TRBV2 and TRBJ2-1; possibly TRBD2 for D (5 bases). Germline loops: CDR1 SNHLY, CDR2 FYNNEI. V was pared by 7 bases and J by 4 bases, with 11 bases between. The CDR3 is 13 residues long. CDR3 coding DNA: TGTGCCAGCACTAGGACTGTTTACAATGAGCAGTTCTTC. It specifies CASTRTVYNEQFF.

The V gene is TRBV6-6, the J gene TRBJ1-1; 7 positions agree with TRBD1. The CDR3 loop spans 15 amino acids. V was clipped by 8 bases and J by 7 bases; unmatched bases: 16. Germline-derived CDR1 and CDR2 are MNHNY and SVGAGI (reference sequence). The CDR3 region is CASQAPGQPDLEAFF. CDR3 DNA: TGTGCCAGCCAAGCCCCGGGACAGCCGGACCTTGAAGCTTTCTTT.

The chain links TRBV2 to TRBJ1-6; no reliable D call. V lost 4 bases and J lost 14, with 12 bases in between. CDR3 length: 12 amino acids. Looked up from germline, CDR1 is SNHLY and CDR2 is FYNNEI. CDR3 DNA: TGTGCCAGCAGTGTCCAAACGTCGGCCCTCCACTTT. It codes for CASSVQTSALHF.

This clone appeared a few times. The CDR3 nucleotides read TGTGCCAGCAGTCCCACAGGATCTAACTATGGCTACACCTTC. This encodes CASSPTGSNYGYTF. The rearrangement uses TRBV6-2 or TRBV6-3 and TRBJ1-2; a weak D match, TRBD1 (5 bases). CDR3 length: 14 residues. The ends were cut back, 5 bases at V and 0 bases at J, with 10 bases in the middle. The germline gives CDR1 MNHEY, CDR2 SVGEGT.

The chain has TRBV12-3 or TRBV12-4 and TRBJ2-4; D gene unclear. This CDR3 region has 12 residues. Trimming took off 6 bases at V and 9 bases at J, with 12 bases between the two ends. This chain's CDR3 is CASSTPGGIQYF. CDR3 in DNA: TGTGCCAGCAGCACCCCGGGTGGCATTCAGTACTTC.

The J gene is TRBJ2-2, the V gene TRBV28, with a tentative D call TRBD2 (6 bases). The V end was cut by 8 bases, the J end by 0 bases, with 10 bases between. This CDR3 region has 14 residues. From germline, CDR1 is MDHEN and CDR2 SYDVKM. CDR3 amino acids: CASSRGPNTGELFF. In DNA, the CDR3 is TGTGCCAGCTCGCGGGGCCCGAACACCGGGGAGCTGTTTTTT.

With regard to this clone: The same CDR3 also results from other DNA sequences found in this sample. The DNA for the CDR3 is TGTGCCAGTAGTCCGGGGACAGGGGACGAAAAACTGTTTTTT. Translation: CASSPGTGDEKLFF. The genes are TRBV19 and TRBJ1-4, with 10 bases matching TRBD1. Germline loops: CDR1 LNHDA, CDR2 SQIVND (reference sequence). This CDR3 has 14 residues. V shed 5 bases, J shed 8 bases, and the junction held 5 bases outside the gene matches. Based on the CDR3 plus reference TRBV19 and TRBJ1-4, the full variable domain is DGGITQSPKYLFRKEGQNVTLSCEQNLNHDAMYWYRQDPGQGLRLIYYSQIVNDFQKGDIAEGYSVSREKKESFPLTVTSAQKNPTAFYLCASSPGTGDEKLFFGSGTQLSVL.

This chain joins TRBV13 and TRBJ1-2, with TRBD1 identical over 8 bases. CDR3 size: 15 residues. The germline gives CDR1 PRHDT, CDR2 FYEKMQ (reference sequence). V shed 5 bases, J shed 5 bases, and the junction held 10 bases outside the gene matches. The CDR3 DNA reads TGTGCCAGCAGCCGGCGGGACAGGAATTCTTATGGCTACACCTTC. Translating it yields CASSRRDRNSYGYTF.

The gene calls are TRBV6-6 and TRBJ1-5; 8 nucleotides line up with TRBD1. The V segment lost 6 bases and the J segment 8 bases; nucleotides outside the gene matches: 9. The CDR3 length is 14 residues. Per the germline V gene, CDR1 is MNHNY and CDR2 is SVGAGI (reference sequence). The CDR3 region is CASSPDRGGEPQHF. CDR3 coding DNA: TGTGCCAGCAGCCCAGACAGGGGAGGAGAGCCCCAGCATTTT.

The V gene is TRBV28, the J gene TRBJ2-1, with 7 bases fitting TRBD1. The CDR3 spans 13 residues. CDR1 MDHEN and CDR2 SYDVKM come from the germline V gene. V was clipped by 4 bases and J by 16 bases; unmatched bases: 13. CDR3 in amino acids: CASSSIDREIQFF. CDR3 DNA sequence: TGTGCCAGCAGTTCGATTGACAGGGAAATTCAATTCTTC.